One sample yielded the 14 T cell receptor beta chains listed below, sequenced in a study of identical twins. Each CDR3 protein is one row after TCRdb ran MiXCR on the 5' RACE reads. The repertoire holds hundreds of thousands of distinct CDR3 sequences, with around 8% as singletons. This sample was shared with a second study, whose subject was yellow fever vaccine responses in identical twins.

Material: memory (CD45RO+) T cells sorted from blood. These receptors all come from a young woman in good health.

This clonotype was counted ten times or more. The V gene is TRBV3-1, the J gene TRBJ2-2; either TRBD1 or TRBD2 may fit D (6 bases each). This CDR3 comprises 14 residues. Trimming removed 6 bases at V and 4 bases at J, with 12 bases between. Germline loops: CDR1 LGHDT, CDR2 YNNKEL (reference sequence). Here the CDR3 DNA reads TGTGCCAGCAGTCCAAAGGGGGGCACCGGGGAGCTGTTTTTT. It specifies CASSPKGGTGELFF. The variable domain in full, completed from reference TRBV3-1 and TRBJ2-2, reads DTAVSQTPKYLVTQMGNDKSIKCEQNLGHDTMYWYKQDSKKFLKIMFSYNNKELIINETVPNRFSPKSPDKAHLNLHINSLELGDSAVYFCASSPKGGTGELFFGEGSRLTVL.

The rearrangement links TRBV28 to TRBJ1-4; D gene ambiguous. Trimming stripped 6 bases from V and 7 bases from J, with 15 bases between. The CDR3 is 14 residues long. CDR1 and CDR2 (germline): MDHEN, SYDVKM. The CDR3 protein is CASSLWTGGEKLFF. Here the CDR3 DNA reads TGTGCCAGCAGCCTTTGGACCGGAGGTGAAAAACTGTTTTTT.

This clonotype occurred many times. The chain joins TRBV29-1 to TRBJ1-4; possible D gene TRBD1, 5 bases. Germline V CDR1 and CDR2: SQVTM, ANQGSEA. V was cut by 7 bases and J by 13 bases, with 19 bases left in between. The CDR3 loop spans 12 amino acids. CDR3 DNA sequence: TGCAGCGGCGGGGCCCAGGGCGGTATACTGTTTTTT. As protein: CSGGAQGGILFF.

This clonotype occurred many times. The chain has TRBV20-1 and TRBJ2-7, with D possibly being TRBD2 (6 bases). Between the trimmed V and J ends, which lost 6 bases and 6 bases, there was a span of 15 bases. CDR1 and CDR2 (germline): DFQATT, SNEGSKA (reference sequence). This CDR3 has 12 residues. This CDR3 reads CSADPGGIEQYF. In nucleotides, the CDR3 is TGCAGTGCGGACCCCGGGGGTATCGAGCAGTACTTC.

This clonotype was detected ten times or more. The chain carries TRBV10-3 and TRBJ2-2, with D hard to call. The V end lost 0 bases, the J end lost 1 base, and 3 bases lay between the germline ends. CDR3 size: 14 residues. Per germline, CDR1 ENHRY and CDR2 SYGVKD. This CDR3 is CAISESQNTGELFF. The CDR3 DNA is TGTGCCATCAGTGAGTCCCAGAACACCGGGGAGCTGTTTTTT.

A few counts support this clonotype. The chain uses TRBV5-1 and TRBJ2-7, with D unresolved. Trimming pared 4 bases from V and 3 bases from J, leaving 20 bases between. CDR1 is SGHRS, CDR2 YFSETQ, per germline. The CDR3 contains 16 residues. This CDR3 reads CASSHTTRRTSYEQYF. The CDR3 coding sequence is TGCGCCAGCAGCCACACCACCCGACGGACCAGCTACGAGCAGTACTTC. Based on the CDR3 plus reference TRBV5-1 and TRBJ2-7, the full variable domain is KAGVTQTPRYLIKTRGQQVTLSCSPISGHRSVSWYQQTPGQGLQFLFEYFSETQRNKGNFPGRFSGRQFSNSRSEMNVSTLELGDSALYLCASSHTTRRTSYEQYFGPGTRLTVT.

This clonotype was counted a few times. This chain connects TRBV15 to TRBJ1-2; no clear D gene. This CDR3 is built from 13 residues. The germline gives CDR1 LNHNV, CDR2 YYDKDF (reference sequence). Trimming pared 0 bases from V and 4 bases from J, leaving 6 bases between. This CDR3 reads CATSRDLIYGYTF. The CDR3 nucleotides are TGTGCCACCAGCAGAGATCTAATCTATGGCTACACCTTC.

The chain employs TRBV5-1 and TRBJ2-2, with D possibly matching TRBD1 (6 bases). With 0 bases removed from V and 8 bases from J, the gap between germline ends came to 17 bases. The length of the CDR3 is 16 residues. Germline-derived CDR1 and CDR2 are SGHRS and YFSETQ. The CDR3 sequence: CASSLVITGRTGELFF. CDR3 in DNA: TGCGCCAGCAGCTTGGTGATTACAGGGCGGACTGGGGAGCTGTTTTTT.

In its sample, this clonotype was seen many times. The chain is built from TRBV12-3 or TRBV12-4 and TRBJ2-7; the D is unclear. V dropped 5 bases and J dropped 0 bases, with 8 bases sitting between them. The CDR3 spans 13 residues. Here the CDR3 reads CASSPAPSYEQYF. The DNA of the CDR3 is TGTGCCAGCAGTCCGGCCCCCTCCTACGAGCAGTACTTC.

The gene calls are TRBV2 and TRBJ1-6; D remains unclear. In germline, CDR1 is SNHLY, CDR2 FYNNEI. CDR3 length equals 13 residues. The V gene lost 6 bases and the J gene lost 4 bases, with 7 bases spanning the gap. In DNA, the CDR3 is TGTGCCAGCAGCGAGCAGTATAATTCACCCCTCCACTTT. Translated: CASSEQYNSPLHF.

This clonotype was seen more than once but under ten times. The chain has TRBV5-1 and TRBJ2-7; 12 bases are shared with TRBD2. J was trimmed by 2 bases and V by 4 bases; bases with no gene match: 10. Germline V gives CDR1 SGHRS, CDR2 YFSETQ. CDR3 length: 17 amino acids. CDR3 in DNA: TGCGCCAGCAGCCCTGGACTAGCGGGGATGCCCCCCTACGAGCAGTACTTC. Protein sequence: CASSPGLAGMPPYEQYF. The whole variable domain, filled in from reference TRBV5-1 and TRBJ2-7, reads KAGVTQTPRYLIKTRGQQVTLSCSPISGHRSVSWYQQTPGQGLQFLFEYFSETQRNKGNFPGRFSGRQFSNSRSEMNVSTLELGDSALYLCASSPGLAGMPPYEQYFGPGTRLTVT.

At least ten counts were recorded for this clonotype. The genes are TRBV2 and TRBJ2-1; 10 bases match TRBD2. Germline CDR1 reads SNHLY; CDR2 reads FYNNEI. V shed 6 bases, J shed 3 bases, and the junction held 8 bases outside the gene matches. This CDR3 has 16 residues. CDR3 bases: TGTGCCAGCAGGGAGCTAGCGGGAGCCCTCTACAATGAGCAGTTCTTC. Its translation is CASRELAGALYNEQFF. Complete variable domain (other parts from reference TRBV2 and TRBJ2-1): EPEVTQTPSHQVTQMGQEVILRCVPISNHLYFYWYRQILGQKVEFLVSFYNNEISEKSEIFDDQFSVERPDGSNFTLKIRSTKLEDSAMYFCASRELAGALYNEQFFGPGTRLTVL.

V usage is TRBV12-3 or TRBV12-4 and J usage is TRBJ1-6; D may be TRBD1 (5 bases). Trimming shortened V by 6 bases and J by 8 bases, and 11 bases separated the two germline ends. The CDR3 runs 13 residues. The CDR3 sequence: CASRTGTYSPLHF. Written as DNA, the CDR3 is TGTGCCAGCAGGACCGGGACCTATTCACCCCTCCACTTT.

This clonotype was picked up a small number of times. The gene calls are TRBV19 and TRBJ2-7; 12 nucleotides agree with TRBD2. Germline lookup yields CDR1 LNHDA and CDR2 SQIVND (reference sequence). This CDR3 region has 15 residues. Losses at the gene ends were 7 bases for V and 5 bases for J; bases not matched to a gene: 9. This CDR3 is CASKTNRLAGDEQYF. For the CDR3, the DNA is TGTGCCAGTAAGACCAATCGACTAGCGGGAGACGAGCAGTACTTC.